The rows below give T cell receptor beta chains drawn from one sample of a study of regulatory T cells in long-lasting Graves disease. Using its own MiXCR run on the multiplex PCR reads, TCRdb lists one record per CDR3 protein. The sample shows a few hundred thousand distinct CDR3 sequences, around an eighth of them seen only once. The data were also submitted as part of a second study, on T cells in Graves' hyperthyroidism and ophthalmopathy.

This sample comprised peripheral blood mononuclear cells (PBMCs), obtained at new diagnosis, from a patient treated with antithyroid drugs. Receptors originate from a man aged 25 to 40 with Graves disease. Both conserved end residues are part of each CDR3. Fields, in order: J gene, D gene, clone size, V gene, CDR3 protein, CDR3 DNA. The D gene is left open where the match is weak. Only part of the rows carry a size: once, few, many, or a class if the clone is expanded.

J: TRBJ1-3
D: -
size: -
V: TRBV18
CDR3: CASSPALSSGNTIYF
DNA: TGTGCCAGCTCACCGGCTTTAAGCTCTGGAAACACCATATATTTT

J: TRBJ1-2
D: -
size: -
V: TRBV7-9
CDR3: CASSTPGPGYYGYTF
DNA: TGTGCCAGCAGCACACCGGGACCCGGGTACTATGGCTACACCTTC

J: TRBJ1-2
D: -
size: many
V: TRBV24-1
CDR3: CATSDHAGYYGYTF
DNA: TGTGCCACCAGTGATCACGCAGGGTATTACGGCTACACCTTC

J: TRBJ2-7
D: -
size: -
V: TRBV5-1
CDR3: CASSLETGIRGQYF
DNA: TGCGCCAGCAGCTTGGAGACAGGTATCCGGGGGCAGTACTTC

J: TRBJ2-6
D: -
size: -
V: TRBV20-1
CDR3: CSAGGGARGANVLTF
DNA: TGCAGTGCTGGGGGGGGGGCACGTGGGGCCAACGTCCTGACTTTC

J: TRBJ2-1
D: -
size: many
V: TRBV18
CDR3: CASSPDSNEQFF
DNA: TGTGCCAGCTCACCCGACAGCAATGAGCAGTTCTTC

J: TRBJ1-1
D: -
size: many
V: TRBV6-1
CDR3: CASSLGRWNTEAFF
DNA: TGTGCCAGCAGCCTGGGACGGTGGAACACTGAAGCTTTCTTT

J: TRBJ2-7
D: TRBD2
size: many
V: TRBV20-1
CDR3: CSASPLAVSSYEQYF
DNA: TGCAGTGCTAGTCCCCTAGCGGTAAGCTCCTACGAGCAGTACTTC

J: TRBJ2-7
D: -
size: few
V: TRBV12-5
CDR3: CASGLTGTYEQYF
DNA: TGTGCTAGTGGTTTAACAGGGACCTACGAGCAGTACTTC

J: TRBJ2-4
D: -
size: many
V: TRBV20-1
CDR3: CSARGDREGKNIQYF
DNA: TGCAGTGCTAGAGGCGACCGTGAGGGCAAAAACATTCAGTACTTC

J: TRBJ1-2
D: TRBD1
size: many
V: TRBV5-1
CDR3: CASSQQTGGVYTF
DNA: TGCGCCAGCAGCCAGCAGACAGGGGGGGTCTACACCTTC

J: TRBJ1-2
D: TRBD1
size: -
V: TRBV6-1
CDR3: CASSPGQGPNYGYTF
DNA: TGTGCCAGCAGTCCCGGACAGGGCCCGAACTATGGCTACACCTTC

J: TRBJ2-7
D: TRBD1
size: many
V: TRBV5-1
CDR3: CASSNTGTGGNEQYF
DNA: TGCGCCAGCAGCAACACCGGGACAGGGGGCAACGAGCAGTACTTC

J: TRBJ2-7
D: TRBD2
size: -
V: TRBV5-1
CDR3: CASSPGLREGSYEQYF
DNA: TGCGCCAGCAGCCCCGGTCTGCGGGAGGGATCCTACGAGCAGTACTTC

J: TRBJ1-4
D: -
size: -
V: TRBV29-1
CDR3: CSVELWDGLNEKLFF
DNA: TGCAGCGTTGAATTGTGGGACGGACTGAATGAAAAACTGTTTTTT

J: TRBJ1-2
D: -
size: -
V: TRBV29-1
CDR3: CSVIRGVPNYGYTF
DNA: TGCAGCGTTATTCGGGGGGTGCCTAACTATGGCTACACCTTC

J: TRBJ2-7
D: -
size: -
V: TRBV18
CDR3: CASSPPGGGASEQYF
DNA: TGTGCCAGCTCACCTCCCGGTGGAGGGGCATCCGAGCAGTACTTC

J: TRBJ1-6
D: -
size: -
V: TRBV5-1
CDR3: CASSLTPWSPLHF
DNA: TGCGCCAGCAGCTTGACGCCCTGGTCACCCCTCCACTTT

J: TRBJ2-3
D: TRBD2
size: -
V: TRBV30
CDR3: CAWSAGGSYEDTQYF
DNA: TGTGCCTGGAGTGCTGGCGGGAGCTACGAGGATACGCAGTATTTT

J: TRBJ1-2
D: -
size: many
V: TRBV27
CDR3: CASGALYAGYTSKYGYTF
DNA: TGTGCCAGCGGGGCTCTTTACGCAGGGTACACCTCTAAGTATGGCTACACCTTC

J: TRBJ2-1
D: -
size: few
V: TRBV19
CDR3: CASTLRREEIGEQFF
DNA: TGTGCCAGTACCCTAAGGAGGGAGGAAATTGGTGAGCAGTTCTTC

J: TRBJ2-7
D: -
size: -
V: TRBV27
CDR3: CASRPTGLYEQYF
DNA: TGTGCCAGCAGGCCCACGGGGCTCTACGAGCAGTACTTC

J: TRBJ2-7
D: -
size: many
V: TRBV2
CDR3: CASRGSGTKLYEQYF
DNA: TGTGCCAGCAGGGGGTCCGGGACGAAACTCTACGAGCAGTACTTC

J: TRBJ2-7
D: -
size: many
V: TRBV12-3/TRBV12-4
CDR3: CASRPAGTISHEQYF
DNA: TGTGCCAGCAGACCAGCCGGGACCATCTCTCACGAGCAGTACTTC